The 22 T cell receptor beta chains below all came from one sample that was sequenced in a study of CD8 T cells in ankylosing spondylitis. Study-wide results and limits: What seemed typical of ankylosing spondylitis blood was a TCR beta motif built from about eight highly homologous variants.

The antigens of these receptors remain unknown. One entry per CDR3 protein results from TCRdb running MiXCR on the 5' RACE reads. This table holds about 440,000 distinct CDR3 sequences, roughly 17% found once. Sequences were obtained from blood, either unsorted or a sorted T cell fraction (not recorded which). These receptor sequences come from a male donor with ankylosing spondylitis.

This clonotype was detected a few times. This chain connects TRBV18 to TRBJ1-1; TRBD1 might be the D (6 bases). The V and J ends lost 2 bases and 2 bases respectively, with 9 bases between them. The CDR3 covers 14 residues. The germline gives CDR1 KGHSH, CDR2 LQKENI. This CDR3 is CASSPNRDNTEAFF. The CDR3 DNA sequence: TGTGCCAGCTCACCAAACAGGGATAACACTGAAGCTTTCTTT.

The V gene is TRBV24-1, the J gene TRBJ1-1, with 8 bases that match TRBD1. V dropped 7 bases and J dropped 5; count of bases not matched to a gene: 2. There are 12 residues in the CDR3. CDR1 and CDR2 from the germline V gene are KGHDR and SFDVKD. The CDR3 loop is CATSRTGTEAFF. CDR3 nucleotides: TGTGCCACCAGCCGGACAGGGACTGAAGCTTTCTTT.

This clonotype was observed a few times. The chain links TRBV2 to TRBJ2-5, with D possibly being TRBD2 (6 bases). This CDR3 is 16 amino acids long. CDR1 and CDR2 (germline): SNHLY, FYNNEI. V dropped 7 bases and J dropped 0 bases, with 18 bases sitting between them. The CDR3, as DNA: TGTGCCAGCACTTTCCTCCGGGACTCCAACCAAGAGACCCAGTACTTC. Protein sequence: CASTFLRDSNQETQYF. The full variable domain, completed using reference TRBV2 and TRBJ2-5, is EPEVTQTPSHQVTQMGQEVILRCVPISNHLYFYWYRQILGQKVEFLVSFYNNEISEKSEIFDDQFSVERPDGSNFTLKIRSTKLEDSAMYFCASTFLRDSNQETQYFGPGTRLLVL.

The gene calls are TRBV6-5 and TRBJ2-1; 16 bases fit TRBD2. V lost 7 bases to trimming and J lost 5 bases; unmatched junction nucleotides: 11. Germline loops: CDR1 MNHEY, CDR2 SVGAGI. The CDR3 is 18 amino acids. The CDR3 here is CASILTGTSGRANNEQFF. The CDR3, as DNA: TGTGCCAGCATTCTCACCGGGACTAGCGGGAGGGCGAACAATGAGCAGTTCTTC.

In its sample, this clonotype was seen a few times. This sequence joins TRBV5-5 and TRBJ1-4; 9 bases fit TRBD1. Germline trimming cut 4 bases from V and 5 bases from J; bases unmatched to any gene: 6. The CDR3 has 15 residues. Germline V gene lookup returns CDR1 SGHKS and CDR2 YYEKEE (reference sequence). CDR3 loop: CASSRPGTGNEKLFF. CDR3 DNA: TGTGCCAGCAGCCGTCCCGGGACAGGGAATGAAAAACTGTTTTTT. Supplemented by reference TRBV5-5 and TRBJ1-4, the full variable domain reads DAGVTQSPTHLIKTRGQQVTLRCSPISGHKSVSWYQQVLGQGPQFIFQYYEKEERGRGNFPDRFSARQFPNYSSELNVNALLLGDSALYLCASSRPGTGNEKLFFGSGTQLSVL.

This sequence joins TRBV5-6 and TRBJ2-3, with a weak D call TRBD1 (6 bases). This CDR3 region has 14 residues. The V gene lost 8 bases and the J gene lost 5 bases, with 18 bases spanning the gap. CDR1 and CDR2 from the germline V gene are SGHDT and YYEEEE. CDR3 DNA: TGTGCCAGTCACACAGGGAAAGGACGAGATACGCAGTATTTT. Protein: CASHTGKGRDTQYF.

This clonotype was observed a few times. The chain links TRBV20-1 to TRBJ2-7, with 8 bases that match TRBD1. The CDR3 loop spans 13 amino acids. Germline lookup yields CDR1 DFQATT and CDR2 SNEGSKA (reference sequence). V dropped 6 bases and J dropped 3; count of bases not matched to a gene: 7. The CDR3 DNA reads as TGCAGTGCCCCCGGACAGGGCATCTACGAGCAGTACTTC. It specifies CSAPGQGIYEQYF.

The chain is built from TRBV7-9 and TRBJ1-3, with no clear D. Germline V gene sequence: CDR1 SEHNR, CDR2 FQNEAQ (reference sequence). V lost 1 base to trimming and J lost 0 bases, with 10 bases between them. The CDR3 contains 16 residues. CDR3 DNA: TGTGCCAGCAGCTTAGACGGACTGCGCTCTGGAAACACCATATATTTT. This encodes CASSLDGLRSGNTIYF.

This clonotype was seen more than once but under ten times. The J gene is TRBJ1-2, the V gene TRBV6-1; 10 nucleotides match TRBD1. From germline, CDR1 is MNHNS and CDR2 SASEGT. V was clipped by 5 bases and J by 5 bases; unmatched bases: 8. The CDR3 is 15 amino acids. CDR3 protein: CASSPRQGAGYGYTF. CDR3 DNA sequence: TGTGCCAGCAGTCCGAGACAGGGGGCTGGGTATGGCTACACCTTC.

This clonotype was observed a handful of times. The genes are TRBV7-8 and TRBJ2-4; perhaps TRBD1 as D (6 bases). The CDR3 is 16 residues long. Germline assignment: CDR1 SGHVS and CDR2 FQNEAQ. The V end lost 2 bases, the J end lost 0 bases, and 11 bases lay between the germline ends. The CDR3 spells CASSLMGALAKNIQYF. Here the CDR3 DNA reads TGTGCCAGCAGCTTAATGGGGGCCTTAGCCAAAAACATTCAGTACTTC.

This chain links TRBV7-2 with TRBJ1-1; D is uncertain. CDR1 SGHTA and CDR2 FQGNSA come from the germline V gene. V was trimmed by 1 base and J by 5 bases, leaving 14 bases between them. The length of the CDR3 is 15 residues. CDR3: CASSLGGFEQTEAFF. The CDR3 DNA follows: TGTGCCAGCAGCTTAGGGGGATTCGAACAGACTGAAGCTTTCTTT. The full variable domain, with the rest looked up from reference TRBV7-2 and TRBJ1-1, is GAGVSQSPSNKVTEKGKDVELRCDPISGHTALYWYRQSLGQGLEFLIYFQGNSAPDKSGLPSDRFSAERTGGSVSTLTIQRTQQEDSAVYLCASSLGGFEQTEAFFGQGTRLTVV.

The sample holds a few counts of this clonotype. The chain recombines TRBV5-1 with TRBJ2-1; a weak D match, TRBD1 (5 bases). From germline, CDR1 is SGHRS and CDR2 YFSETQ. This CDR3 is 13 amino acids long. The V gene lost 1 base and the J gene lost 7 bases, with 9 bases spanning the gap. The CDR3 region has the DNA TGCGCCAGCAGCTTGCTCAGGGTGAATGAGCAGTTCTTC. Its translation: CASSLLRVNEQFF.

This clonotype was observed a handful of times. The CDR3 DNA is TGTGCCAGCAACCAGGGAGGGAACACTGAAGCTTTCTTT. As protein: CASNQGGNTEAFF. The chain joins TRBV6-1 to TRBJ1-1; tentative D call: TRBD1 (5 bases). Germline lookup yields CDR1 MNHNS and CDR2 SASEGT. V was shortened by 7 bases and J by 1 base, with 10 bases between the two germline ends. The CDR3 spans 13 residues.

The chain couples TRBV5-6 to TRBJ1-3; D is uncertain. The CDR3 runs 17 residues. V was cut by 1 base and J by 0 bases, with 14 bases left in between. CDR1 and CDR2 (germline): SGHDT, YYEEEE. The CDR3 DNA sequence: TGTGCCAGCAGCTTGTTGAGTGGGGTCCGCTCTGGAAACACCATATATTTT. Translation gives CASSLLSGVRSGNTIYF. The whole variable domain, remainder taken from reference TRBV5-6 and TRBJ1-3, is DAGVTQSPTHLIKTRGQQVTLRCSPKSGHDTVSWYQQALGQGPQFIFQYYEEEERQRGNFPDRFSGHQFPNYSSELNVNALLLGDSALYLCASSLLSGVRSGNTIYFGEGSWLTVV.

This clonotype came up a few times. The chain carries TRBV5-1 and TRBJ2-3, with D perhaps TRBD1 (5 bases). The length of the CDR3 is 12 residues. V shed 4 bases and J shed 4 bases, with 7 bases lying between them. Per germline, CDR1 SGHRS and CDR2 YFSETQ. The CDR3 DNA follows: TGCGCCAGCAGCGCACAGGCAGATACGCAGTATTTT. This codes for CASSAQADTQYF.

CDR3 coding DNA: TGTGCCAGCAGTTTAACTCTGGACTATGGCTACACCTTC. Its translation is CASSLTLDYGYTF. V and J are TRBV12-3 or TRBV12-4 and TRBJ1-2; D not certain. This CDR3 region has 13 residues. V shed 2 bases and J shed 3 bases, with 7 bases lying between them.

The chain is built from TRBV25-1 and TRBJ2-1; TRBD1 or TRBD2 may be the D gene (5 bases each). The CDR3 totals 13 residues. Trimming cost V 4 bases and J 12 bases, with 16 bases left between them. Germline loops: CDR1 MGHDK, CDR2 SYGVNS. CDR3 nucleotide sequence: TGTGCCAGCAGTGGGGGGAATCTGGTTGGGCAGTTCTTC. Protein product: CASSGGNLVGQFF.

The genes are TRBV20-1 and TRBJ2-4, with D perhaps being TRBD1 or TRBD2 (5 bases each). The length of the CDR3 is 10 residues. V was trimmed by 8 bases and J by 7 bases, leaving 9 bases between them. CDR1 DFQATT and CDR2 SNEGSKA come from the germline V gene (reference sequence). The CDR3 here is CSWGLNIQYF. As DNA, the CDR3 is TGCAGTTGGGGGTTGAACATTCAGTACTTC.

This clonotype was detected only a few times. The chain carries TRBV5-6 and TRBJ1-2, with D possibly being TRBD1 (5 bases). Germline values: CDR1 SGHDT, CDR2 YYEEEE. V shed 0 bases and J shed 0 bases, with 15 bases lying between them. CDR3 length: 17 amino acids. The CDR3 DNA sequence: TGTGCCAGCAGCTTGGATTTGGGGCGATTAGCTAACTATGGCTACACCTTC. Translating gives CASSLDLGRLANYGYTF.

Only a few counts were recorded for this clonotype. The chain recombines TRBV6-5 with TRBJ2-7; D not resolved. Trimming removed 2 bases at V and 6 bases at J, with 17 bases between. Germline lookup yields CDR1 MNHEY and CDR2 SVGAGI. This CDR3 is 15 amino acids long. The CDR3 loop reads CASSYNRQRWSEQYF. DNA of the CDR3: TGTGCCAGCAGTTACAATAGGCAGAGGTGGAGCGAGCAGTACTTC.

The chain carries TRBV29-1 and TRBJ2-3, with TRBD2 matching 7 bases. Per the germline V gene, CDR1 is SQVTM and CDR2 is ANQGSEA. J was trimmed by 5 bases and V by 5 bases; bases with no gene match: 7. The CDR3 spans 13 residues. CDR3 coding DNA: TGCAGCGTTTCTAGCGGAGGGGAAGATACGCAGTATTTT. Its translation is CSVSSGGEDTQYF.

This clonotype was seen a few times. In DNA, the CDR3 is TGTGCCAGCAGCTTAGTCGGGACAGGAGAGTCCAAAAACATTCAGTACTTC. The encoded protein is CASSLVGTGESKNIQYF. This chain links TRBV7-2 with TRBJ2-4, with 8 bases lining up with TRBD1. In germline, CDR1 is SGHTA, CDR2 FQGNSA. The ends lost 1 base at V and 2 bases at J; junction bases unmatched: 7. The CDR3 covers 17 residues.